This T cell receptor beta chain is from a study of CD8 T cells in ankylosing spondylitis. The length of the CDR3 is 17 residues. V was pared by 1 base and J by 6 bases, with 22 bases between. Per the germline V gene, CDR1 is SEHNR and CDR2 is FQNEAQ (reference sequence). Using its own MiXCR run on the 5' RACE reads, TCRdb lists one record per CDR3 protein. Of just under 550,000 distinct CDR3 sequences in the sample, about 12% were seen once. At least ten counts were recorded for this clonotype. Its antigen is not identified. Study-wide results and limits: Ankylosing spondylitis blood seemed to carry a telltale TCR beta motif made of several highly homologous variants.

Input material: blood, either unsorted or a sorted T cell fraction (not recorded which). V and J are TRBV7-9 and TRBJ2-7; perhaps TRBD2 as D (6 bases). The origin of this receptor is a male donor with ankylosing spondylitis. The CDR3 protein is CASSLVVGSQNKVEQYF. The CDR3, as DNA: TGTGCCAGCAGCTTAGTTGTCGGGAGCCAGAATAAGGTCGAGCAGTACTTC. The whole variable domain, filled in from reference TRBV7-9 and TRBJ2-7, reads DTGVSQNPRHKITKRGQNVTFRCDPISEHNRLYWYRQTLGQGPEFLTYFQNEAQLEKSRLLSDRFSAERPKGSFSTLEIQRTEQGDSAMYLCASSLVVGSQNKVEQYFGPGTRLTVT.